This T cell receptor (beta chain) was sequenced in a study of cytomegalovirus exposure and HLA in healthy donors. This clone was detected once. Repertoires were generated with immunoSEQ multiplex PCR, while TCRdb's copy carries only in-frame clones and drops some. The data show approximately 300,000 clones, roughly 90% seen once. The CDR3 runs to 17 residues. V lost 0 bases, J lost 4 bases, and 18 bases lay in between. Per germline, CDR1 SGHRS and CDR2 YFSETQ. This sequence joins TRBV5-1 and TRBJ2-3, with D unresolved. The sample consisted of PBMCs. This TCR was recovered from a woman aged 18-35 years in good health and CMV-seronegative. The CDR3 sequence: CASSLETGSPRADTQYF. Here the CDR3 DNA reads TGCGCCAGCAGCTTGGAGACCGGGTCTCCCCGGGCAGATACGCAGTATTTT.